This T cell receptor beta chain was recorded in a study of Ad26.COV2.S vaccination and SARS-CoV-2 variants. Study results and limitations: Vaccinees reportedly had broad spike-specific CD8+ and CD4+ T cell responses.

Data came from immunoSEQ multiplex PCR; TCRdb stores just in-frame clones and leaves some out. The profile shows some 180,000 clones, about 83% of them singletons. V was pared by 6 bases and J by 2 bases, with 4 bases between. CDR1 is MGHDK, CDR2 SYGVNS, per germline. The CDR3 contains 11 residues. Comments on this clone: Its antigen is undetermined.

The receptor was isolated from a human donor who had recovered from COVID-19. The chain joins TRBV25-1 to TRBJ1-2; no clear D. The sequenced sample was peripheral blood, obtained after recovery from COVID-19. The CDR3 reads CASSRNYGYTF. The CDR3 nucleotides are TGTGCCAGCAGCCGCAACTATGGCTACACCTTC.